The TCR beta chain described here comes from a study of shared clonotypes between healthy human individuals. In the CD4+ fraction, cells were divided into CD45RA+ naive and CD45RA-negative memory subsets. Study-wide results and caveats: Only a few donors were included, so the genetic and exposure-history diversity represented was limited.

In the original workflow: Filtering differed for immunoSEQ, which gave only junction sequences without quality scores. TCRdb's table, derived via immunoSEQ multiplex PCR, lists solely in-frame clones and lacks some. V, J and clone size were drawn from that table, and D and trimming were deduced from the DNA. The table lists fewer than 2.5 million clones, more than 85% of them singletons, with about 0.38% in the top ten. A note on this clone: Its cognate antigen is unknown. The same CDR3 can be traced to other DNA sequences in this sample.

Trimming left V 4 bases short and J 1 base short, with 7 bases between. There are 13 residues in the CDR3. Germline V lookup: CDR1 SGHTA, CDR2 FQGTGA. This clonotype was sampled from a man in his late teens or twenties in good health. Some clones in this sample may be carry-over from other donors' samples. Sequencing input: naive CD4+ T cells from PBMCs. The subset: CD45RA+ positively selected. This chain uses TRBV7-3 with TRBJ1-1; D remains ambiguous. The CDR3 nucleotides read TGTGCCAGCAGCTCTTCAGGGAACACTGAAGCTTTCTTT. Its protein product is CASSSSGNTEAFF.